Listed here are 26 T cell receptor beta chains from one sample, sequenced in a study of early stage breast cancer tumors. The assay was immunoSEQ multiplex PCR, and TCRdb's table has in-frame clones only and misses some. This table holds tens of thousands of clones, around 90% found once. Sequencing was carried out using blood. Source of these receptors: a person aged 65-85 years with breast cancer.

A few counts support this clone. The chain has TRBV6-1 and TRBJ2-3; 12 nucleotides line up with TRBD2. With V trimmed by 8 bases and J by 5 bases, 8 bases remained unmatched. Germline CDR1 and CDR2: MNHNS and SASEGT. CDR3 size: 15 residues. CDR3 in amino acids: CASGPLAGGGDTQYF. The CDR3 DNA reads as TGTGCCAGCGGACCACTAGCGGGAGGAGGAGATACGCAGTATTTT.

This chain uses TRBV6-5 with TRBJ2-2; TRBD1 aligns across 10 bases. CDR1 and CDR2 from the germline V gene are MNHEY and SVGAGI. CDR3 length: 15 residues. The junction had 6 bases not matched to a gene; V was cut back by 8 bases and J by 3 bases. The CDR3 coding sequence is TGTGCCAGCGGCCGGGACAGGGGAGACACCGGGGAGCTGTTTTTT. Its translation is CASGRDRGDTGELFF.

This chain joins TRBV6-1 and TRBJ1-6; D remains unclear. The V gene lost 2 bases and the J gene lost 4 bases, with 9 bases spanning the gap. Germline lookup yields CDR1 MNHNS and CDR2 SASEGT. This CDR3 comprises 15 residues. The CDR3 DNA is TGTGCCAGCAGTGAAAATGGACTGTATAATTCACCCCTCCACTTT. Translation: CASSENGLYNSPLHF.

This rearrangement joins TRBV5-1 to TRBJ1-1; 8 nucleotides agree with TRBD1. V lost 3 bases, J lost 10 bases, and 11 bases stayed unmatched. CDR1 and CDR2 from the germline V gene are SGHRS and YFSETQ. The CDR3 length is 14 residues. The CDR3 region is CASSWGQALGGAFF. The CDR3 nucleotides are TGCGCCAGCAGCTGGGGACAGGCCCTTGGAGGAGCTTTCTTT.

V is TRBV19 and J is TRBJ2-3; 11 positions match TRBD2. The CDR3 loop spans 16 amino acids. Trimming took 1 base from V and 4 from J; bases not matched to a gene: 4. Germline CDR1 and CDR2: LNHDA and SQIVND (reference sequence). CDR3 coding DNA: TGTGCCAGTAGTATAGGGGGACTAGCGGTGGCAGATACGCAGTATTTT. Its translation: CASSIGGLAVADTQYF.

The J gene is TRBJ2-5, the V gene TRBV18; the D gene is possibly TRBD2 (5 bases). Trimming left V 3 bases short and J 1 base short, with 6 bases between. The CDR3 runs to 13 residues. The germline V gene encodes CDR1 KGHSH and CDR2 LQKENI. The CDR3 DNA follows: TGTGCCAGCTCACCGGACTCCCAAGAGACCCAGTACTTC. Translating gives CASSPDSQETQYF. The full variable domain, in which reference TRBV18 and TRBJ2-5 provide the parts outside the CDR3, is NAGVMQNPRHLVRRRGQEARLRCSPMKGHSHVYWYRQLPEEGLKFMVYLQKENIIDESGMPKERFSAEFPKEGPSILRIQQVVRGDSAAYFCASSPDSQETQYFGPGTRLLVL.

This chain uses TRBV6-5 with TRBJ1-3; TRBD1 agrees at 9 bases. The V gene end was trimmed by 4 bases and the J gene end by 4 bases; junction bases not matched to a gene: 5. The CDR3 is made up of 15 amino acids. Germline V gives CDR1 MNHEY, CDR2 SVGAGI. Written as DNA, the CDR3 is TGTGCCAGCAGTTTCGACAGGGGGATCGGAAACACCATATATTTT. This sequence encodes CASSFDRGIGNTIYF.

CDR3 bases: TGTGCCAGCTCACCCCTACCTGCGGGACAGGGGTACGAGCAGTACTTC. Translated, it gives CASSPLPAGQGYEQYF. V gene TRBV18 combines with J gene TRBJ2-7; 10 bases align to TRBD1. The length of the CDR3 is 16 residues. Per germline, CDR1 KGHSH and CDR2 LQKENI. Trimming removed 3 bases from V and 4 bases from J; junction bases left unmatched: 9.

This clone has just a few counts. The chain uses TRBV7-2 and TRBJ2-1; TRBD1 is a possible D gene (6 bases). The CDR3 has 15 residues. Trimming left V 4 bases short and J 5 bases short, with 15 bases between. Germline CDR1 and CDR2: SGHTA and FQGNSA. CDR3 region: CASSSRHRENNEQFF. The CDR3 DNA reads TGTGCCAGCAGCTCCCGTCACAGGGAAAACAATGAGCAGTTCTTC. Complete variable domain (other parts from reference TRBV7-2 and TRBJ2-1): GAGVSQSPSNKVTEKGKDVELRCDPISGHTALYWYRQSLGQGLEFLIYFQGNSAPDKSGLPSDRFSAERTGGSVSTLTIQRTQQEDSAVYLCASSSRHRENNEQFFGPGTRLTVL.

The chain links TRBV19 to TRBJ1-5, with D possibly being TRBD1 (6 bases). CDR1 and CDR2 (germline): LNHDA, SQIVND (reference sequence). V lost 1 base to trimming and J lost 4 bases, with 11 bases between them. CDR3 size: 15 residues. CDR3 DNA sequence: TGTGCCAGTAGTATAGCTGGGGGCCGGAATCAGCCCCAGCATTTT. Translating gives CASSIAGGRNQPQHF.

The rearrangement joins TRBV7-2 to TRBJ2-2, with 7 bases lining up with TRBD2. Germline V lookup: CDR1 SGHTA, CDR2 FQGNSA. This CDR3 region has 18 residues. Germline trimming cut 5 bases from V and 16 bases from J; bases unmatched to any gene: 28. The CDR3 protein is CASSPTSVWGDRGRDRFF. CDR3 in DNA: TGTGCCAGCAGCCCTACTAGCGTGTGGGGCGACCGGGGCCGGGACCGGTTTTTT.

The V gene is TRBV5-1, the J gene TRBJ2-2; tentative D call: TRBD2 (5 bases). Germline-derived CDR1 and CDR2 are SGHRS and YFSETQ. V lost 4 bases and J 1 base, leaving 14 bases between the germline ends. The CDR3 length is 16 residues. The CDR3 DNA reads as TGCGCCAGCAGCGTCAGAACGGGATGGAACACCGGGGAGCTGTTTTTT. It specifies CASSVRTGWNTGELFF.

This chain connects TRBV5-1 to TRBJ1-6; TRBD1 might be the D (6 bases). V gave up 4 bases and J gave up 7 bases, with 18 bases separating them. This CDR3 contains 16 residues. CDR1 SGHRS and CDR2 YFSETQ come from the germline V gene. The CDR3 loop is CASSQVGGAVNSPLHF. CDR3 bases: TGCGCCAGCAGCCAAGTGGGGGGGGCTGTAAATTCACCCCTCCACTTT.

The chain links TRBV18 to TRBJ2-7; 8 nucleotides agree with TRBD1. Trimming at V came to 6 bases and at J to 5 bases, leaving 6 bases not matched to a gene. CDR3 length equals 13 residues. Germline loops: CDR1 KGHSH, CDR2 LQKENI. The CDR3 protein is CASSSGGGDEQYF. CDR3 bases: TGTGCCAGCTCCTCAGGGGGCGGGGACGAGCAGTACTTC.

The chain recombines TRBV18 with TRBJ1-6; 9 nucleotides align to TRBD1. The germline gives CDR1 KGHSH, CDR2 LQKENI. The CDR3 is 16 amino acids. The J segment lost 7 bases and the V segment lost 6 bases, leaving 10 bases of the junction unmatched. CDR3 DNA: TGTGCCAGCTCGTCGAACCCCGGGACAGGGAATTCACCCCTCCACTTT. Its translation: CASSSNPGTGNSPLHF.

The chain couples TRBV5-1 to TRBJ2-3; D perhaps matches TRBD2 (6 bases). The CDR3 is 14 amino acids. V dropped 0 bases and J dropped 5 bases, with 10 bases sitting between them. Looked up from germline, CDR1 is SGHRS and CDR2 is YFSETQ. The CDR3 sequence: CASSLEVAVDTQYF. The CDR3 region has the DNA TGCGCCAGCAGCTTGGAAGTAGCGGTAGATACGCAGTATTTT. Combining the CDR3 with reference TRBV5-1 and TRBJ2-3 gives the whole variable domain KAGVTQTPRYLIKTRGQQVTLSCSPISGHRSVSWYQQTPGQGLQFLFEYFSETQRNKGNFPGRFSGRQFSNSRSEMNVSTLELGDSALYLCASSLEVAVDTQYFGPGTRLTVL.

V is TRBV14 and J is TRBJ2-4; tentative D call: TRBD1 (5 bases). The V gene lost 1 base and the J gene lost 0 bases, with 10 bases spanning the gap. The CDR3 totals 16 residues. CDR1 and CDR2 (germline): SGHDN, FVKESK. CDR3 nucleotide sequence: TGTGCCAGCAGCCAAGGGCAGGGCCTAGCCAAAAACATTCAGTACTTC. It specifies CASSQGQGLAKNIQYF.

The count of this clone is one. The chain uses TRBV9 and TRBJ1-5, with D uncertain. CDR3 size: 14 residues. Germline-derived CDR1 and CDR2 are SGDLS and YYNGEE. Trimming shortened V by 0 bases and J by 0 bases, and 4 bases separated the two germline ends. The CDR3 region is CASSVGYSNQPQHF. DNA of the CDR3: TGTGCCAGCAGCGTAGGTTATAGCAATCAGCCCCAGCATTTT.

This chain uses TRBV7-9 with TRBJ2-1, with 8 bases fitting TRBD2. The junction had 3 bases not matched to a gene; V was cut back by 5 bases and J by 0 bases. The CDR3 runs 15 residues. The germline V gene has CDR1 SEHNR and CDR2 FQNEAQ (reference sequence). The CDR3 DNA is TGTGCCAGCAGCCGGGGGGGGAGCTCCTACAATGAGCAGTTCTTC. Its translation is CASSRGGSSYNEQFF.

This clone appeared a single time. The chain couples TRBV7-6 to TRBJ1-1; TRBD1 is a possible D gene (5 bases). Trimming took 3 bases from V and 3 from J, leaving 11 bases between them. CDR3 size: 14 residues. Per germline, CDR1 SGHVS and CDR2 FNYEAQ. The CDR3 protein is CASSLGGVDTEAFF. CDR3 DNA sequence: TGTGCCAGCAGCTTGGGGGGTGTGGACACTGAAGCTTTCTTT.

This chain links TRBV29-1 with TRBJ2-7, with D perhaps TRBD1 (5 bases). In germline, CDR1 is SQVTM, CDR2 ANQGSEA. The length of the CDR3 is 12 residues. V was pared by 5 bases and J by 3 bases, with 11 bases between. The chain's CDR3 is CSVYQGNYEQYF. CDR3 nucleotides: TGCAGCGTTTATCAGGGAAACTACGAGCAGTACTTC.

J is TRBJ2-7 and V is TRBV19, with 7 positions matching TRBD2. The germline gives CDR1 LNHDA, CDR2 SQIVND (reference sequence). Unmatched junction bases numbered 8, after V lost 6 bases and J lost 0 bases. The CDR3 covers 15 residues. The CDR3 spells CASSDQRGVSYEQYF. The CDR3 DNA reads as TGTGCCAGTAGCGATCAGCGGGGCGTCTCCTACGAGCAGTACTTC. The full variable domain, in which reference TRBV19 and TRBJ2-7 provide the parts outside the CDR3, is DGGITQSPKYLFRKEGQNVTLSCEQNLNHDAMYWYRQDPGQGLRLIYYSQIVNDFQKGDIAEGYSVSREKKESFPLTVTSAQKNPTAFYLCASSDQRGVSYEQYFGPGTRLTVT.

The chain joins TRBV5-4 to TRBJ1-2, with TRBD1 identical over 9 bases. The V gene's germline CDR1 is SGHNT and CDR2 YYREEE (reference sequence). Trimming cost V 3 bases and J 4 bases; bases outside gene matches: 7. This CDR3 is 15 amino acids long. CDR3 amino acids: CASSWSGGQGYGYTF. CDR3 DNA sequence: TGTGCCAGCAGCTGGTCCGGGGGACAGGGCTATGGCTACACCTTC.

The chain employs TRBV18 and TRBJ2-7; TRBD2 aligns across 12 bases. The CDR3 sequence is 17 residues long. V was pared by 2 bases and J by 0 bases, with 5 bases of the junction left unmatched. Germline V lookup: CDR1 KGHSH, CDR2 LQKENI. The DNA for the CDR3 is TGTGCCAGCTCACCATTCAGGACTAGCGGGACCTCCTACGAGCAGTACTTC. This codes for CASSPFRTSGTSYEQYF.

The chain carries TRBV5-1 and TRBJ1-2; no clear D gene. This CDR3 comprises 14 residues. Germline V lookup: CDR1 SGHRS, CDR2 YFSETQ. The V and J ends lost 0 bases and 6 bases respectively, with 12 bases between them. CDR3 sequence reads: CASSLGYKEDGYTF. CDR3 bases: TGCGCCAGCAGCTTGGGGTATAAAGAGGATGGCTACACCTTC.

As DNA, the CDR3 is TGTGCCAGCAGCCAAGATTGGGAGGAGAGCTCCTACGAGCAGTACTTC. Translation gives CASSQDWEESSYEQYF. The V and J genes are TRBV4-2 and TRBJ2-7; D is possibly TRBD2 (6 bases). The CDR3 totals 16 residues. V was cut by 0 bases and J by 0 bases, with 12 bases left in between. Germline loops: CDR1 LGHNA, CDR2 YNFKEQ.